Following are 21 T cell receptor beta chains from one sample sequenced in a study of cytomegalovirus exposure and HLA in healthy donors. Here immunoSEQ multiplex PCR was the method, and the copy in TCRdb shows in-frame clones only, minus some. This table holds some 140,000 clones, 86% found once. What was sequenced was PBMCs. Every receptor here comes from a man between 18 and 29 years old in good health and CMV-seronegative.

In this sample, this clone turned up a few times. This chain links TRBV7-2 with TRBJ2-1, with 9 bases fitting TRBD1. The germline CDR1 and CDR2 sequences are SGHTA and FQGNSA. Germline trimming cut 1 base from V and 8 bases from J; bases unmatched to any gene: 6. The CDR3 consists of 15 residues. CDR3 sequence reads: CASSLVGDRADEQFF. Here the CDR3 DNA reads TGTGCCAGCAGCTTAGTAGGGGACAGGGCTGATGAGCAGTTCTTC.

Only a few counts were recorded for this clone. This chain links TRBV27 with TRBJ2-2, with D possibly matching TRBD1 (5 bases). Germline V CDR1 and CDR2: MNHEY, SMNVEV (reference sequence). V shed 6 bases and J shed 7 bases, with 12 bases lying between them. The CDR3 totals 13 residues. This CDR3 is CASRQALGGELFF. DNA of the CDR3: TGTGCCAGCAGACAGGCTCTGGGCGGGGAGCTGTTTTTT.

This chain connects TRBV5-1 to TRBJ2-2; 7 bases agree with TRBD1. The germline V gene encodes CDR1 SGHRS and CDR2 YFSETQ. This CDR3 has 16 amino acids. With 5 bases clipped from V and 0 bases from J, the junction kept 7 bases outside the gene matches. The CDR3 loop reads CASRFNRGPNTGELFF. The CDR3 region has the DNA TGCGCCAGCAGATTTAACAGGGGTCCGAACACCGGGGAGCTGTTTTTT.

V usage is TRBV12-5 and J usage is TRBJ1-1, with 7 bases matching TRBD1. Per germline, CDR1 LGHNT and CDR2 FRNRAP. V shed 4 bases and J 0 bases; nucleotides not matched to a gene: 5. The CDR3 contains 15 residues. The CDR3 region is CASGSTGALNTEAFF. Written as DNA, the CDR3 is TGTGCTAGTGGTTCCACAGGGGCATTGAACACTGAAGCTTTCTTT.

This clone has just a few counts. CDR3 sequence (DNA): TGTGCCAGCAGTTTGGGGCTTGGGGATGGCTACACCTTC. Translated, it gives CASSLGLGDGYTF. The genes are TRBV27 and TRBJ1-2, with a tentative D call TRBD1 (5 bases). The V end lost 3 bases, the J end lost 6 bases, and 11 bases lay between the germline ends. In germline, CDR1 is MNHEY, CDR2 SMNVEV (reference sequence). The CDR3 totals 13 residues.

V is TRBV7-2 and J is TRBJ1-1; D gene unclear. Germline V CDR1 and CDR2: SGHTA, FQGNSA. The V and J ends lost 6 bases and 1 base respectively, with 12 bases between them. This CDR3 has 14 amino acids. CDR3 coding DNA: TGTGCCAGCAGATCCGGGATGGAGAACACTGAAGCTTTCTTT. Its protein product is CASRSGMENTEAFF.

This CDR3 reads CASRPTGANYGYTF. The CDR3 nucleotides read TGTGCCAGTAGACCGACAGGCGCTAACTATGGCTACACCTTC. The gene calls are TRBV6-5 and TRBJ1-2, with a tentative D call TRBD1 (6 bases). The CDR3 sequence is 14 residues long. Germline lookup yields CDR1 MNHEY and CDR2 SVGAGI. V was shortened by 9 bases and J by 0 bases, with 14 bases between the two germline ends.

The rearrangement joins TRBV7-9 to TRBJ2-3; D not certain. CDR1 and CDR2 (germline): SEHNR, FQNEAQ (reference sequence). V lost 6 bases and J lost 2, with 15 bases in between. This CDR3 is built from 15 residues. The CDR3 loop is CASRNSYPFTDTQYF. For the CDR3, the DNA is TGTGCCAGCAGGAACAGCTACCCCTTCACAGATACGCAGTATTTT.

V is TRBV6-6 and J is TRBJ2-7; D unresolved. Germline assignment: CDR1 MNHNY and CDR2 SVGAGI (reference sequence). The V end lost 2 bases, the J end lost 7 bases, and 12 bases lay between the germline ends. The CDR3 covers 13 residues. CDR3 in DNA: TGTGCCAGCAGTTACCTAGACCCCCGGGAGCAGTACTTC. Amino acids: CASSYLDPREQYF.

CDR3 sequence reads: CASSVGPRDLDEQYF. The CDR3 nucleotides are TGTGCCAGCAGCGTTGGACCCAGGGATCTCGACGAGCAGTACTTC. V is TRBV9 and J is TRBJ2-7; D possibly corresponds to TRBD1 (5 bases). The CDR3 sequence is 15 residues long. The germline gives CDR1 SGDLS, CDR2 YYNGEE. V lost 2 bases and J 5 bases, leaving 17 bases between the germline ends.

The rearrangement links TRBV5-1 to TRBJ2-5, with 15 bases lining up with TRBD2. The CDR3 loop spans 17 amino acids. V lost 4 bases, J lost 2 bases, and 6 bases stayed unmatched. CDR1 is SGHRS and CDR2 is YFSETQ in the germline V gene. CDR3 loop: CASSEGLAGGNQETQYF. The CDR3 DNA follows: TGCGCCAGCAGCGAAGGACTAGCGGGGGGGAATCAAGAGACCCAGTACTTC.

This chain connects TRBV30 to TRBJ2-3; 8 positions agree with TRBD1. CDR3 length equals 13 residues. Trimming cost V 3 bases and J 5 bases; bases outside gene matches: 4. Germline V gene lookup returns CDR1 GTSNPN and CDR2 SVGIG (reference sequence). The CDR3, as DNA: TGTGCCTGGAGGACGACAGGGGAAGATACGCAGTATTTT. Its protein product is CAWRTTGEDTQYF. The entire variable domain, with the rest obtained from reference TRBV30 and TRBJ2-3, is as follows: SQTIHQWPATLVQPVGSPLSLECTVEGTSNPNLYWYRQAAGRGLQLLFYSVGIGQISSEVPQNLSASRPQDRQFILSSKKLLLSDSGFYLCAWRTTGEDTQYFGPGTRLTVL.

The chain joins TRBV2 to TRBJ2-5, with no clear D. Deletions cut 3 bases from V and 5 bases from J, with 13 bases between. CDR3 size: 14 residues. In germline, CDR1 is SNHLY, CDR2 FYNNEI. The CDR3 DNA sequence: TGTGCCAGCAGTGAGGCGACCTGGGCGGAGACCCAGTACTTC. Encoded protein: CASSEATWAETQYF.

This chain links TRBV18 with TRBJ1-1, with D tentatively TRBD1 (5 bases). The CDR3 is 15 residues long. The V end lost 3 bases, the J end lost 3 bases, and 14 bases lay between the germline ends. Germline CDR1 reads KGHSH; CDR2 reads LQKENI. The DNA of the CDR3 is TGTGCCAGCTCACCCGGAGGGGCTCGGGACACTGAAGCTTTCTTT. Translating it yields CASSPGGARDTEAFF.

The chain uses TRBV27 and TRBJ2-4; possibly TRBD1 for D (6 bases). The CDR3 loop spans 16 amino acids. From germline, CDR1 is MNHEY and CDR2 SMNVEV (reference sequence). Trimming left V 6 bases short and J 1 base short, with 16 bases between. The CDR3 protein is CASSLVGQGAKNIQYF. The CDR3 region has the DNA TGTGCCAGCAGCCTCGTCGGTCAGGGGGCCAAAAACATTCAGTACTTC.

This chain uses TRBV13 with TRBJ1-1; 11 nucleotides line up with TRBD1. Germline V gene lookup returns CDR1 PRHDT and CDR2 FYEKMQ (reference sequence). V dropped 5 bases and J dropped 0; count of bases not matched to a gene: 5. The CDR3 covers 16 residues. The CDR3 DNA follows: TGTGCCAGCAGCCCCCGGGACAGGGGGTTGAACACTGAAGCTTTCTTT. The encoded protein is CASSPRDRGLNTEAFF.

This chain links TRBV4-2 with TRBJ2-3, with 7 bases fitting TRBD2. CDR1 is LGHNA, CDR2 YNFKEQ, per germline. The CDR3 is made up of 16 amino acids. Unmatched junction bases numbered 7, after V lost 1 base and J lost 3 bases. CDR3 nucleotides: TGTGCCAGCAGCCAAGTACGGACTAGTGGTACAGATACGCAGTATTTT. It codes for CASSQVRTSGTDTQYF.

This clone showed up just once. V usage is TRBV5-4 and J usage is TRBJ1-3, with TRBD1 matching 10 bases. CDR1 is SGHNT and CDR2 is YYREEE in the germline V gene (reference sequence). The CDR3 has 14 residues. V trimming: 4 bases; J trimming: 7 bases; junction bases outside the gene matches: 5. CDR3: CASSTADRGNTIYF. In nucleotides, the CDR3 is TGTGCCAGCAGCACCGCGGACAGGGGGAACACCATATATTTT.

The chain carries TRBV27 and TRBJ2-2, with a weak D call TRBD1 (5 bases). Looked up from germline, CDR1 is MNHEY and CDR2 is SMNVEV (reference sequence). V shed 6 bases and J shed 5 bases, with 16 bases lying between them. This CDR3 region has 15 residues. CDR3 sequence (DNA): TGTGCCAGCAGACTTTTCCGGACACCTACCGGGGAGCTGTTTTTT. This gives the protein CASRLFRTPTGELFF.

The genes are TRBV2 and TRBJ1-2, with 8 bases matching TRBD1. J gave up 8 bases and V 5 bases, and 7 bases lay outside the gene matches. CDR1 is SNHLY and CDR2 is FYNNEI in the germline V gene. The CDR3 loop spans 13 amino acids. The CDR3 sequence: CASSTERDRGYTF. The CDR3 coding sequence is TGTGCCAGCAGTACCGAACGGGACAGGGGCTACACCTTC.

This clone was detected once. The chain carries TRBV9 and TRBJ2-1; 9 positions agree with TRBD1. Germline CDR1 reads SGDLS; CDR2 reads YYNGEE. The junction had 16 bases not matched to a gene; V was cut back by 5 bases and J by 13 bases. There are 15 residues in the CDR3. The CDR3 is CASSRQGDPPSSQFF. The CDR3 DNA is TGTGCCAGCAGTCGACAGGGGGACCCACCATCCTCACAGTTCTTC.